The TCR beta chain under discussion was sequenced for a study of T cells in Graves' hyperthyroidism and ophthalmopathy. Amplified regions were TCR beta CDR3 sequences from RNA transcripts. HTBI primers were used for first-round RT-PCR of the TCR CDR3. TCRdb recomputed calls from the multiplex PCR reads with MiXCR, one row per CDR3 protein. The table includes roughly 100,000 distinct CDR3 sequences, around 50% detected once. The receptor was isolated from a man aged 35 to 55 with Graves' hyperthyroidism. The sequencing sample was made of blood.

In DNA, the CDR3 is TGTGCCAGCAGCTCCCTGTGCTCTGGAAACACCATATATTTT. It is translated as CASSSLCSGNTIYF. J is TRBJ1-3 and V is TRBV7-8; D gene ambiguous. Trimming took off 4 bases at V and 0 bases at J, with 7 bases between the two ends. Per the germline V gene, CDR1 is SGHVS and CDR2 is FQNEAQ. The CDR3 is made up of 14 amino acids.